The 14 T cell receptor beta chains reported below all come from one sample, sequenced in a study of blood T cells in healthy people across ages. PCR was performed a second time for about 7 to 11 cycles using a sample-barcoded 5' primer and a J-beta primer mix. TCRdb passed the 5' RACE reads through MiXCR, listing each CDR3 protein once. The sample has approximately 880,000 distinct CDR3 sequences; roughly 50% are singletons. Sequencing used blood. The receptor set was obtained from a man between 25 and 39 years old in good health.

The chain carries TRBV2 and TRBJ1-5, with 9 bases that match TRBD1. CDR3 length: 13 residues. Losses at the gene ends were 7 bases for V and 8 bases for J; bases not matched to a gene: 6. CDR1 and CDR2 from the germline V gene are SNHLY and FYNNEI. CDR3 sequence: CASTTGGNKPQHF. DNA for the CDR3: TGTGCCAGCACGACAGGGGGTAACAAGCCCCAGCATTTT. Full variable domain (remainder filled in from reference TRBV2 and TRBJ1-5): EPEVTQTPSHQVTQMGQEVILRCVPISNHLYFYWYRQILGQKVEFLVSFYNNEISEKSEIFDDQFSVERPDGSNFTLKIRSTKLEDSAMYFCASTTGGNKPQHFGDGTRLSIL.

This clonotype was counted ten times or more. This sequence joins TRBV4-3 and TRBJ2-1, with 7 positions matching TRBD1. Trimming took 1 base from V and 5 from J; bases not matched to a gene: 14. Germline CDR1 is LGHNA and CDR2 is YSLEER. The CDR3 consists of 18 residues. The DNA for the CDR3 is TGCGCCAGCAGCCAAGGGGTGGTAGGGGGCTTGTCGCACAATGAGCAGTTCTTC. It encodes CASSQGVVGGLSHNEQFF.

This clonotype was seen more than once but under ten times. The V call is TRBV5-5, the J call TRBJ2-7; a weak D match, TRBD2 (5 bases). The CDR3 runs to 13 residues. Trimming removed 3 bases from V and 3 bases from J, with 10 bases in between. Germline CDR1 reads SGHKS; CDR2 reads YYEKEE (reference sequence). The CDR3 coding sequence is TGTGCCAGCAGCTGGGCTGCGGGCTACGAGCAGTACTTC. Its protein is CASSWAAGYEQYF.

This clonotype came up many times. The chain employs TRBV12-3 or TRBV12-4 and TRBJ2-7; the D gene is possibly TRBD1 (5 bases). CDR3 length equals 14 residues. The ends were cut back, 3 bases at V and 1 base at J, with 10 bases in the middle. The CDR3 DNA is TGTGCCAGCAGTTTGGACACCATTTCCTACGAGCAGTACTTC. It is translated as CASSLDTISYEQYF.

The rearrangement links TRBV20-1 to TRBJ2-1; the D gene is possibly TRBD2 (7 bases). This CDR3 has 16 amino acids. Germline V gene lookup returns CDR1 DFQATT and CDR2 SNEGSKA (reference sequence). V lost 1 base and J 4 bases, leaving 17 bases between the germline ends. The CDR3 DNA reads TGCAGTGCTAGAGCCAGTGGGAGGGGGAGTTACAATGAGCAGTTCTTC. It specifies CSARASGRGSYNEQFF.

The V and J genes are TRBV20-1 and TRBJ1-1, with D possibly matching TRBD1 (6 bases). Per the germline V gene, CDR1 is DFQATT and CDR2 is SNEGSKA (reference sequence). V shed 2 bases and J shed 0 bases, with 16 bases lying between them. There are 16 residues in the CDR3. The CDR3 loop reads CSARTRQVILNTEAFF. The CDR3 DNA sequence: TGCAGTGCTAGAACCCGACAGGTTATATTGAACACTGAAGCTTTCTTT.

In its sample, this clonotype was seen a few times. The chain carries TRBV28 and TRBJ1-5, with TRBD1 as a possible D gene (6 bases). In germline, CDR1 is MDHEN, CDR2 SYDVKM. CDR3 length: 17 amino acids. The V and J ends lost 4 bases and 5 bases respectively, with 21 bases between them. The CDR3: CASSSTGADGFDQPQHF. The DNA for the CDR3 is TGTGCCAGCAGTTCGACAGGTGCTGACGGGTTCGATCAGCCCCAGCATTTT.

The chain combines TRBV30 with TRBJ2-7; D remains ambiguous. This CDR3 comprises 12 residues. The germline V gene encodes CDR1 GTSNPN and CDR2 SVGIG (reference sequence). V dropped 1 base and J dropped 0 bases, with 4 bases sitting between them. DNA of the CDR3: TGTGCCTGGAGTGGGCTCTCCTACGAGCAGTACTTC. Translation gives CAWSGLSYEQYF.

In this sample, this clonotype turned up a few times. The chain employs TRBV27 and TRBJ2-4, with 9 bases that match TRBD1. The CDR3 runs 20 residues. Germline values: CDR1 MNHEY, CDR2 SMNVEV (reference sequence). V lost 8 bases to trimming and J lost 0 bases; unmatched junction nucleotides: 20. CDR3 sequence (DNA): TGTGCCAGCCCAACTGGGGACAGGGTCGAAGCAGCCGTAGCCAAAAACATTCAGTACTTC. Translation gives CASPTGDRVEAAVAKNIQYF.

V usage is TRBV3-1 and J usage is TRBJ1-2, with TRBD1 matching over 7 bases. This CDR3 comprises 15 residues. With V trimmed by 1 base and J by 4 bases, 6 bases remained unmatched. Germline loops: CDR1 LGHDT, CDR2 YNNKEL (reference sequence). CDR3 nucleotides: TGTGCCAGCAGCCAAGGAGGGGGCTTAGGCTATGGCTACACCTTC. It encodes CASSQGGGLGYGYTF.

This clonotype has more than one count but fewer than ten. The V gene is TRBV11-3, the J gene TRBJ2-3; D gene uncertain. CDR3 length: 15 amino acids. Trimming stripped 4 bases from V and 0 bases from J, with 11 bases between. Germline V lookup: CDR1 SGHNT, CDR2 YENEEA. This CDR3 reads CASSYSWASTDTQYF. In nucleotides, the CDR3 is TGTGCCAGCAGCTATAGCTGGGCTAGCACAGATACGCAGTATTTT. The entire variable domain, with the rest obtained from reference TRBV11-3 and TRBJ2-3, is as follows: EAGVVQSPRYKIIEKKQPVAFWCNPISGHNTLYWYLQNLGQGPELLIRYENEEAVDDSQLPKDRFSAERLKGVDSTLKIQPAELGDSAVYLCASSYSWASTDTQYFGPGTRLTVL.

CDR3 in amino acids: CSSHGRAYEQYF. Here the CDR3 DNA reads TGCAGCTCCCACGGACGGGCCTACGAGCAGTACTTC. The chain carries TRBV29-1 and TRBJ2-5; no definite D call. Near its end, the DNA agrees better with TRBJ2-7, so the J call may be wrong. The germline CDR1 and CDR2 sequences are SQVTM and ANQGSEA. The CDR3 sequence is 12 residues long.

This chain uses TRBV10-3 with TRBJ2-4; possibly TRBD1 for D (5 bases). The J call may be mistaken, given a closer DNA end match to TRBJ2-5. The CDR3 has 14 amino acids. The germline gives CDR1 ENHRY, CDR2 SYGVKD. CDR3 region: CAISESTDVETQYF. The CDR3 bases are TGTGCCATCAGTGAGTCGACAGACGTAGAGACCCAGTACTTC.

This chain links TRBV12-3 or TRBV12-4 with TRBJ2-4; TRBD2 matches at 10 bases. The closer fit of TRBJ2-7 to the DNA end suggests the J call may be wrong. CDR3 length: 14 amino acids. CDR3 loop: CASSAKRGGHEQYF. In DNA, the CDR3 is TGTGCCAGCAGTGCTAAGCGGGGGGGCCACGAGCAGTACTTC.